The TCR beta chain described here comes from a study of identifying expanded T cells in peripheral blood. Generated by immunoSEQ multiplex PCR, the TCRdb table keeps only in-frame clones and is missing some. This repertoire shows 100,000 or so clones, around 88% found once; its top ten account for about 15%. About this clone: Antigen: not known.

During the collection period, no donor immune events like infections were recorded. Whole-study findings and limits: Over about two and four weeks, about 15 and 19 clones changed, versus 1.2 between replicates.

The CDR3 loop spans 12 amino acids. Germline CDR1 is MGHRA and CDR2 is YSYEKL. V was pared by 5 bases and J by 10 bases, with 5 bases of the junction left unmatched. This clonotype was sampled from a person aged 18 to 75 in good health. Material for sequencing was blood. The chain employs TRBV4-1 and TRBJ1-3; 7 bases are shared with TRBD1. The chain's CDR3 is CASSNRGGTIYF. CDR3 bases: TGCGCCAGCAGCAACAGGGGAGGGACCATATATTTT.